This T cell receptor (beta chain) was retrieved from a study of blood T cell repertoires in COVID-19. Background on the study: The United States, Italy and Spain supplied acute and convalescent COVID-19 samples. T cells, B-cell-depleted T cells, or PBMCs supplied cDNA or gDNA.

CDR1 and CDR2 from the germline V gene are SGHRS and YFSETQ. CDR3 size: 14 residues. Trimming removed 3 bases at V and 2 bases at J, with 11 bases between. The assay was immunoSEQ multiplex PCR, and TCRdb's table has in-frame clones only and misses some. Of approximately 170,000 clones listed, 86% are singletons. This TCR derives from an elderly woman in a cohort sampled during active or convalescent COVID-19. J is TRBJ1-1 and V is TRBV5-1; D is unresolved. The sample consisted of peripheral blood. The CDR3 loop is CASSYEDRNTEAFF. CDR3 DNA: TGCGCCAGCAGCTATGAGGATCGAAACACTGAAGCTTTCTTT.